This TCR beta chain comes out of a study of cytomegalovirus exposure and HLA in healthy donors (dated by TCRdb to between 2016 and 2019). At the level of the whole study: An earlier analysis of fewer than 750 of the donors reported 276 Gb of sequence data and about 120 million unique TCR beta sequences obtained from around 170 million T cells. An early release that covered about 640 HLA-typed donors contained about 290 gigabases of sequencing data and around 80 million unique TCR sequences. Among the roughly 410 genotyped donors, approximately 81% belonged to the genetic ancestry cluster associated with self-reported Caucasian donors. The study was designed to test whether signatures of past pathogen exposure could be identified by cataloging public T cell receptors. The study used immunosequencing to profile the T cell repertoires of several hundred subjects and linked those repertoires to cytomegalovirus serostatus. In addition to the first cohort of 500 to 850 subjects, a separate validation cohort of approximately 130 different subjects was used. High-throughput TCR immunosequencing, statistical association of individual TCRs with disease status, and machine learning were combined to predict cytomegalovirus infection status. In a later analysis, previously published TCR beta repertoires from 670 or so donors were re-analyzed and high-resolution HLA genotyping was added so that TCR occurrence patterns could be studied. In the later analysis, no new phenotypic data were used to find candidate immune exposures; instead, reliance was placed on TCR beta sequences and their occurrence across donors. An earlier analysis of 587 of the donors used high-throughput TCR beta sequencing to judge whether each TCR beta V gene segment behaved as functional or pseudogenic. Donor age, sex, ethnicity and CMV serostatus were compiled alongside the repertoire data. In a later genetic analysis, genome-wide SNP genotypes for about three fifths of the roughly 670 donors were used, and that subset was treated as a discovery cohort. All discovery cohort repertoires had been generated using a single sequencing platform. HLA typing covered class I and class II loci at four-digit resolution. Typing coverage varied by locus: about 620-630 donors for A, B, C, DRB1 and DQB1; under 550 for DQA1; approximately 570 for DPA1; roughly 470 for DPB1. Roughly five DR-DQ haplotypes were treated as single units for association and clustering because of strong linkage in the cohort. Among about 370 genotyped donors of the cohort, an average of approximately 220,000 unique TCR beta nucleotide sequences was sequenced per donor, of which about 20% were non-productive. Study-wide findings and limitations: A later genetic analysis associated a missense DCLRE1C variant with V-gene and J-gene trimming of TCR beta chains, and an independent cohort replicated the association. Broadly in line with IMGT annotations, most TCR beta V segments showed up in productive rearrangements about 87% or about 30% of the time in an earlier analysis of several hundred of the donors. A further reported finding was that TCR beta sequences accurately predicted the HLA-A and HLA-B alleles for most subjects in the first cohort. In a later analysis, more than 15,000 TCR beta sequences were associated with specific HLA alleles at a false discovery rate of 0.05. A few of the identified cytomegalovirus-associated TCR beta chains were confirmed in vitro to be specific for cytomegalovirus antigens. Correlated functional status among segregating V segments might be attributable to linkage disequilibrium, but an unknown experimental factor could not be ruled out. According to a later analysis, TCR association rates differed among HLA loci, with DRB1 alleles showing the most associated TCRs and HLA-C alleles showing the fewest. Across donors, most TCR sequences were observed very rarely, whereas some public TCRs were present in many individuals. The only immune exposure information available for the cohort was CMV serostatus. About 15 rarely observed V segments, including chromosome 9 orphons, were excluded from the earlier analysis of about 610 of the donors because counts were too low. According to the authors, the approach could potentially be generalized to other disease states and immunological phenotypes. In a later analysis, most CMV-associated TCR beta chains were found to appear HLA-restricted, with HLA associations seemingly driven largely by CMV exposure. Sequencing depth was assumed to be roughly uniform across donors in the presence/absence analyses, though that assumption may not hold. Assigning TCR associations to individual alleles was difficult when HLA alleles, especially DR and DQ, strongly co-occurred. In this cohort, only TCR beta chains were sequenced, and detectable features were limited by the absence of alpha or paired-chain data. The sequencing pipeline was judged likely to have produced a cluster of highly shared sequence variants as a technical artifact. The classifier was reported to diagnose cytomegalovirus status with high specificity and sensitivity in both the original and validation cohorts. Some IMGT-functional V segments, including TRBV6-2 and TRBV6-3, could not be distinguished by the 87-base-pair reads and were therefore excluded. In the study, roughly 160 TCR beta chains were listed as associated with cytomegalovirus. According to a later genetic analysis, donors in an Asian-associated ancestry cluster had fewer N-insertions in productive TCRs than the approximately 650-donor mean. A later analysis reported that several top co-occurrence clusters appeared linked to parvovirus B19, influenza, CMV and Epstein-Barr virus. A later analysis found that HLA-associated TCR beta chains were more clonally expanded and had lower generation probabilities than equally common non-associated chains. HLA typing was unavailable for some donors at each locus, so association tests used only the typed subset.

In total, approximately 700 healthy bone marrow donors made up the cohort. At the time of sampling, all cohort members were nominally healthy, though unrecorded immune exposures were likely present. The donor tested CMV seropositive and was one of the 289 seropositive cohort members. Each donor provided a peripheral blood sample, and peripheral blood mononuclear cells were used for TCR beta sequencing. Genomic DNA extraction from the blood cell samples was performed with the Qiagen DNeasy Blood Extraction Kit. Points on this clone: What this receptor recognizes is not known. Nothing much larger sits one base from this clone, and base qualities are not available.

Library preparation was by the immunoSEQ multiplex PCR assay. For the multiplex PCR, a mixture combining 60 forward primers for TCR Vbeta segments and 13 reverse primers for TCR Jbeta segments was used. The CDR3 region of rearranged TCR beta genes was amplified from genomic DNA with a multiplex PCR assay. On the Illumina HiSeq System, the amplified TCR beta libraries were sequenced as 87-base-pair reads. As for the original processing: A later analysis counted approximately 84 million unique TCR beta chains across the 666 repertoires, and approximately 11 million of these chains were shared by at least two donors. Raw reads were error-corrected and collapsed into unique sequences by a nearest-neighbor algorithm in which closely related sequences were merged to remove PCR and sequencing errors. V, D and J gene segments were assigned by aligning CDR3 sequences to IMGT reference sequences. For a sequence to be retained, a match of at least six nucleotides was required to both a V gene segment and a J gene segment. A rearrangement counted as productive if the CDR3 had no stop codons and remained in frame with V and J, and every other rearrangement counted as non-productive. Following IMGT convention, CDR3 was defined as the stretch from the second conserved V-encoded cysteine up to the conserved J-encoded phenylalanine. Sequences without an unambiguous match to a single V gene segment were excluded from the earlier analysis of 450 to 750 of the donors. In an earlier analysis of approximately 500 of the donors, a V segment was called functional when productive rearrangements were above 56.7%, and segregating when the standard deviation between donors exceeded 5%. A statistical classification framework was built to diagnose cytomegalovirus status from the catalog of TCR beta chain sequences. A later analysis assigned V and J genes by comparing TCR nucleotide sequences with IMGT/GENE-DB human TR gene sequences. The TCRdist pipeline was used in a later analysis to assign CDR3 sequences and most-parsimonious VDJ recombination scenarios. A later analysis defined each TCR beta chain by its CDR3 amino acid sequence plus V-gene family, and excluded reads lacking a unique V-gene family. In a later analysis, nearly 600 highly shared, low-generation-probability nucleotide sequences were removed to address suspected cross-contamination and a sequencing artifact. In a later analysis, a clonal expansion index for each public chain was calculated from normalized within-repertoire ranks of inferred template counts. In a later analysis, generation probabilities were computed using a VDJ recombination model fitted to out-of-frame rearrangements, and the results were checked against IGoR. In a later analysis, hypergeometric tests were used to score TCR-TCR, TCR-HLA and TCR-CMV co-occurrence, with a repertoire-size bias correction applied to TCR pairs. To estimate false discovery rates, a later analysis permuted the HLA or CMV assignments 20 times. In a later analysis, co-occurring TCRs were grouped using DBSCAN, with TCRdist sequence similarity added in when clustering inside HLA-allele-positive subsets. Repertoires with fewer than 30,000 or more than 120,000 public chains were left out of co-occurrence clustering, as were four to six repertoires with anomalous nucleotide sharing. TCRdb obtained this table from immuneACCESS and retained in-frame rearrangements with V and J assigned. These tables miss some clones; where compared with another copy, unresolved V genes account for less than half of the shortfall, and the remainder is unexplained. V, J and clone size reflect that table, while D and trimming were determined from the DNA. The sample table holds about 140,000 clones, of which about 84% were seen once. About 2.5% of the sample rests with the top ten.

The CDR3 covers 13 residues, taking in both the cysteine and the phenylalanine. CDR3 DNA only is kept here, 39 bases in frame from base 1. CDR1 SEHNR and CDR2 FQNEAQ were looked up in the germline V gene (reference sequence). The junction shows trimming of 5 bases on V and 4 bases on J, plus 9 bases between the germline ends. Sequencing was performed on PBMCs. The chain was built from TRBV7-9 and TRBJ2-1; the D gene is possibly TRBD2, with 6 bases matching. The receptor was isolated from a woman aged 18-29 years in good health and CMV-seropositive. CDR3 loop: CASSPGTYNEQFF. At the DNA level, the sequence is TGTGCCAGCAGCCCCGGGACTTACAATGAGCAGTTCTTC.